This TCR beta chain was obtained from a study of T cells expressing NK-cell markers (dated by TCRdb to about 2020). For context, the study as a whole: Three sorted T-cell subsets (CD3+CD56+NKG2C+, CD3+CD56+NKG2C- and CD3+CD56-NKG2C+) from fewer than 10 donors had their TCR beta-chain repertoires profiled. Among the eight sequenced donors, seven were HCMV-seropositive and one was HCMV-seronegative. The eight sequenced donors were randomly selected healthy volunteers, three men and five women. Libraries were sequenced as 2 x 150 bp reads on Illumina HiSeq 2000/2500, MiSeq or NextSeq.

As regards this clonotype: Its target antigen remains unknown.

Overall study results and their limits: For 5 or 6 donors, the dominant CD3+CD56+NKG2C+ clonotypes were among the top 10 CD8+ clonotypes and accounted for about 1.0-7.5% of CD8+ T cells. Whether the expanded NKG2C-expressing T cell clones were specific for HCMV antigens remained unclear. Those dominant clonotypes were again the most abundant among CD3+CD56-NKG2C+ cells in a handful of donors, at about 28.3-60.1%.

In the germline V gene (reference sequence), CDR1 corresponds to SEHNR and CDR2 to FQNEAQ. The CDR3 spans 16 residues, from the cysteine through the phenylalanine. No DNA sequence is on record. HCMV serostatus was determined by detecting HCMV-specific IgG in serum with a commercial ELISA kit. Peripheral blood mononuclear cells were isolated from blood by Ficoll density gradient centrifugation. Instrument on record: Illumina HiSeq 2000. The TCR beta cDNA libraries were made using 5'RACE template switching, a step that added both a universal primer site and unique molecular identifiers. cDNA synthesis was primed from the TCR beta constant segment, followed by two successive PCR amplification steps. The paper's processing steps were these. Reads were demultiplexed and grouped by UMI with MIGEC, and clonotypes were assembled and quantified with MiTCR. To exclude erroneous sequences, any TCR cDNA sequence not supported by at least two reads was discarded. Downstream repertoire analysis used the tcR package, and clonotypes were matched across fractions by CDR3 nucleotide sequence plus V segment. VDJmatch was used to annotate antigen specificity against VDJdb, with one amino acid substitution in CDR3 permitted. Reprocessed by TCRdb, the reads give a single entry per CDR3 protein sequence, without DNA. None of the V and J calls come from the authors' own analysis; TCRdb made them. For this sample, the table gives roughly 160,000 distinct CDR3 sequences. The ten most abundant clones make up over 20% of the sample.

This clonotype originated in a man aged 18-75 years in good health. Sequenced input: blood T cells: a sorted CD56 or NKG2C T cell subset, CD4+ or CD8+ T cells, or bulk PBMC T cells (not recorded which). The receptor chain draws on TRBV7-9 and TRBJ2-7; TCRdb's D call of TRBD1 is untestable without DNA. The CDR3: CASSGGQAWSVYEQYF.